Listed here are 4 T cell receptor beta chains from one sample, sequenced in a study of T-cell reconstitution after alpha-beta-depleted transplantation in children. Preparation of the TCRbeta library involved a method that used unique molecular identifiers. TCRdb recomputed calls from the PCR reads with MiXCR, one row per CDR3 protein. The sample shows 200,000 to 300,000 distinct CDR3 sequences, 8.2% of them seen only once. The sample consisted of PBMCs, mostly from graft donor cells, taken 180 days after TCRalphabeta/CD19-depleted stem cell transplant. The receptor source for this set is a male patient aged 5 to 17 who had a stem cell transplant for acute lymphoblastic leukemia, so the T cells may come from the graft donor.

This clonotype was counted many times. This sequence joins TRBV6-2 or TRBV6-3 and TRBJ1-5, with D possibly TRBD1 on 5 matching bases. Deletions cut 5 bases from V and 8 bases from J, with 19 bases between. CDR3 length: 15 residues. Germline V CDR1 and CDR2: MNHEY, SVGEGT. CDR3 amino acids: CASSHQDSFREPQHF. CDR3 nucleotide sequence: TGTGCCAGCAGTCATCAAGACAGTTTTAGGGAGCCCCAGCATTTT.

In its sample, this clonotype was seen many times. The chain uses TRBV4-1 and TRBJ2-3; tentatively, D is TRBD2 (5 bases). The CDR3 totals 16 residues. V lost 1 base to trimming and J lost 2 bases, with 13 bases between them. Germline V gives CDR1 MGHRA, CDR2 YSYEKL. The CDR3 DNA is TGCGCCAGCAGCCAAGTAATAGCGACCTACACAGATACGCAGTATTTT. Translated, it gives CASSQVIATYTDTQYF.

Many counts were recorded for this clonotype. In DNA, the CDR3 is TGTGCCAGCAGTCCTCAGGGGCGTGCCTATGGCTACACCTTC. This codes for CASSPQGRAYGYTF. The J gene is TRBJ1-2, the V gene TRBV6-1; a weak D match, TRBD1 (6 bases). V lost 5 bases, J lost 4 bases, and 14 bases lay in between. There are 14 residues in the CDR3. Per the germline V gene, CDR1 is MNHNS and CDR2 is SASEGT.

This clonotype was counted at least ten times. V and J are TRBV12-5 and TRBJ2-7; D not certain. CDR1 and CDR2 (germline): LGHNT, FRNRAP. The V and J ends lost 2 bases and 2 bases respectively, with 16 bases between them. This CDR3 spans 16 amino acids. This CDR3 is CASGLQKGIIAYEQYF. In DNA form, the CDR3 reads TGTGCTAGTGGTTTGCAGAAAGGGATAATAGCCTACGAGCAGTACTTC.